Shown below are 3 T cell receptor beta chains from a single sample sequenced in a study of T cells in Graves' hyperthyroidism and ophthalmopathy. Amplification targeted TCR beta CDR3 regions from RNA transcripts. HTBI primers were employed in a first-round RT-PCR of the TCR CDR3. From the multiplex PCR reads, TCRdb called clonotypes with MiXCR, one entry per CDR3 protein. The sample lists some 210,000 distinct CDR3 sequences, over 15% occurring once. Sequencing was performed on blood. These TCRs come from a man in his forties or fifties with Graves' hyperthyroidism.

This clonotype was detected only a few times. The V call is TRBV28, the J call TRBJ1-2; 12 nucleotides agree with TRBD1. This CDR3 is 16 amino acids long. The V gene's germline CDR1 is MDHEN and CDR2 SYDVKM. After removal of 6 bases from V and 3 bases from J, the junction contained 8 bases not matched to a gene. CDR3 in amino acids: CASSLGQGAMDYGYTF. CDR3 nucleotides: TGTGCCAGCAGCCTGGGACAGGGGGCGATGGACTATGGCTACACCTTC.

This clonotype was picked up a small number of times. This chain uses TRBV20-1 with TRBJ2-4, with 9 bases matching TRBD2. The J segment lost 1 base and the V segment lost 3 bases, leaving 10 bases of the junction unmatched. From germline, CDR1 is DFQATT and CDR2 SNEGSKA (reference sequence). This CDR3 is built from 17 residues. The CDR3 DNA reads TGCAGTGCTAGCCTCCTTAGAGCGGGAGGTGCCAAAAACATTCAGTACTTC. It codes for CSASLLRAGGAKNIQYF.

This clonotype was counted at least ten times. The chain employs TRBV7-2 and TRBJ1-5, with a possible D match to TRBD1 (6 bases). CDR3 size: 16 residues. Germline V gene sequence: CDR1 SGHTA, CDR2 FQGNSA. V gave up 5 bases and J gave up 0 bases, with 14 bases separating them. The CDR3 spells CASSLTRGYSNQPQHF. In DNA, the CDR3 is TGTGCCAGCAGCCTCACCAGGGGATATAGCAATCAGCCCCAGCATTTT.